This T cell receptor beta chain was captured in a study of cytomegalovirus exposure and HLA in healthy donors. Whole-study findings and limits: Further analysis, carried out later, found HLA-associated TCR beta chains more clonally expanded than equally common other chains. Several V segments, TRBV6-2 and TRBV6-3 among them, could not be told apart and were dropped. Later analysis associated a missense DCLRE1C variant with TCR beta V- and J-gene trimming.

Between the trimmed V and J ends, which lost 1 base and 4 bases, there was a span of 16 bases. Germline V gene lookup returns CDR1 SGHAT and CDR2 FQNNGV. CDR3 length: 16 amino acids. In the case of this clone: Its target is unknown.

The PCR had 60 Vbeta and 13 Jbeta primers. Original handling: Later, 80 million or so unique TCR beta chains were counted in an analysis, and around 11 million of them were shared. Generated by immunoSEQ multiplex PCR, the TCRdb table keeps only in-frame clones and is missing some. V and J calls and clone size are copied from that table; D and trimming were computed from the DNA. The sample has around 190,000 clones, about 9% seen once. This TCR came from a woman in her 30s in good health and CMV-seropositive. The source material was PBMCs. V and J are TRBV11-2 and TRBJ1-1; D is perhaps TRBD1 (5 bases). CDR3 nucleotide sequence: TGTGCCAGCAGCTTAGTCGGGGGGTTTGCAGGCACTGAAGCTTTCTTT. It specifies CASSLVGGFAGTEAFF.